These 14 T cell receptor beta chains share one sample of origin, sequenced in a study of cytomegalovirus exposure and HLA in healthy donors. PCR involved 60 Vbeta and 13 Jbeta primers. Profiling relied on immunoSEQ multiplex PCR, and the TCRdb table lists in-frame clones only, not all of them. Here the sample spans 69,000 or so clones, approximately 80% being singletons. Sequences were obtained from PBMCs. The origin of the receptors is a man between 18 and 35 years old in good health and CMV-seronegative.

The CDR3 sequence: CASSLSAGASYNEQFF. The DNA for the CDR3 is TGTGCCAGCAGTTTATCGGCGGGGGCGTCCTACAATGAGCAGTTCTTC. V is TRBV27 and J is TRBJ2-1; a weak D match, TRBD2 (7 bases). The V gene's germline CDR1 is MNHEY and CDR2 SMNVEV (reference sequence). CDR3 length: 16 residues. V was shortened by 0 bases and J by 1 base, with 10 bases between the two germline ends.

This clone was seen a few times. The V and J genes are TRBV28 and TRBJ1-1, with TRBD1 matching 7 bases. With V trimmed by 5 bases and J by 4 bases, 7 bases remained unmatched. The CDR3 contains 14 residues. CDR1 and CDR2 (germline): MDHEN, SYDVKM. This CDR3 is CASSPGTVVTEAFF. The CDR3 nucleotides are TGTGCCAGCAGTCCCGGGACAGTTGTCACTGAAGCTTTCTTT.

This clone is medium-sized within its sample. The chain joins TRBV6-5 to TRBJ1-1; D is uncertain. The CDR3 runs to 14 residues. Germline V lookup: CDR1 MNHEY, CDR2 SVGAGI. Trimming cost V 2 bases and J 4 bases, with 11 bases left between them. The CDR3 protein is CASSYDQAGTEAFF. DNA for the CDR3: TGTGCCAGCAGTTACGATCAGGCCGGCACTGAAGCTTTCTTT.

This clone was found once. The gene calls are TRBV5-1 and TRBJ2-6, with 9 bases lining up with TRBD1. With 7 bases clipped from V and 2 bases from J, the junction kept 7 bases outside the gene matches. The CDR3 is made up of 16 amino acids. Per germline, CDR1 SGHRS and CDR2 YFSETQ. In DNA form, the CDR3 reads TGCGCCAGCCGGGACAGGGATTCCCCTGGGGCCAACGTCCTGACTTTC. Amino acid sequence: CASRDRDSPGANVLTF.

The chain uses TRBV4-3 and TRBJ1-2, with D hard to call. The V and J ends lost 0 bases and 4 bases respectively, with 12 bases between them. CDR1 LGHNA and CDR2 YSLEER come from the germline V gene. The CDR3 spans 15 residues. CDR3 sequence reads: CASSQERGRGYGYTF. CDR3 coding DNA: TGCGCCAGCAGCCAAGAACGAGGGAGAGGCTATGGCTACACCTTC.

V gene TRBV7-2 combines with J gene TRBJ2-3; D is perhaps TRBD1 (7 bases). Looked up from germline, CDR1 is SGHTA and CDR2 is FQGNSA. The CDR3 spans 16 residues. V lost 1 base and J 3 bases, leaving 14 bases between the germline ends. The chain's CDR3 is CASSLVWAGGTDTQYF. CDR3 nucleotide sequence: TGTGCCAGCAGCTTAGTATGGGCAGGGGGGACAGATACGCAGTATTTT.

The V gene is TRBV11-2, the J gene TRBJ2-1, with D perhaps TRBD2 (6 bases). The CDR3 runs 17 residues. The V gene lost 4 bases and the J gene lost 2 bases, with 18 bases spanning the gap. Germline V gene sequence: CDR1 SGHAT, CDR2 FQNNGV. Here the CDR3 reads CASSYPPSSVTYNEQFF. As DNA, the CDR3 is TGTGCCAGCAGCTATCCCCCGTCTAGCGTTACCTACAATGAGCAGTTCTTC.

The V and J genes are TRBV11-2 and TRBJ1-1, with TRBD1 as a possible D gene (6 bases). Trimming shortened V by 5 bases and J by 1 base, and 11 bases separated the two germline ends. CDR3 size: 14 residues. Germline CDR1 reads SGHAT; CDR2 reads FQNNGV. The CDR3 loop reads CASSLGGPNTEAFF. The CDR3 nucleotides are TGTGCCAGCAGCCTAGGGGGGCCGAACACTGAAGCTTTCTTT. The variable domain in full, completed from reference TRBV11-2 and TRBJ1-1, reads EAGVAQSPRYKIIEKRQSVAFWCNPISGHATLYWYQQILGQGPKLLIQFQNNGVVDDSQLPKDRFSAERLKGVDSTLKIQPAKLEDSAVYLCASSLGGPNTEAFFGQGTRLTVV.

This chain joins TRBV11-3 and TRBJ2-3, with 11 bases lining up with TRBD2. The germline gives CDR1 SGHNT, CDR2 YENEEA. V was pared by 2 bases and J by 4 bases, with 5 bases of the junction left unmatched. The CDR3 spans 16 residues. The CDR3 region has the DNA TGTGCCAGCAGCTTACGCACTAGCGGGGGCGCAGATACGCAGTATTTT. Its protein product is CASSLRTSGGADTQYF.

V usage is TRBV7-9 and J usage is TRBJ2-1; 12 bases align to TRBD2. The germline gives CDR1 SEHNR, CDR2 FQNEAQ (reference sequence). With 5 bases clipped from V and 4 bases from J, the junction kept 6 bases outside the gene matches. The CDR3 totals 16 residues. CDR3 sequence reads: CASSLRLAGAYNEQFF. The CDR3 bases are TGTGCCAGCAGCCTCCGACTAGCGGGGGCTTACAATGAGCAGTTCTTC.

This chain connects TRBV4-3 to TRBJ2-1; 8 bases are shared with TRBD1. V was clipped by 1 base and J by 14 bases; unmatched bases: 13. The CDR3 consists of 15 residues. Germline V gene sequence: CDR1 LGHNA, CDR2 YSLEER. The CDR3 protein is CASSQADREGLGEFF. The CDR3 bases are TGCGCCAGCAGCCAAGCGGACAGGGAAGGGCTGGGCGAGTTCTTC.

The chain has TRBV4-1 and TRBJ1-6; tentatively, D is TRBD1 (5 bases). CDR3 length: 16 amino acids. V lost 0 bases, J lost 7 bases, and 13 bases lay in between. Germline V CDR1 and CDR2: MGHRA, YSYEKL. The CDR3 DNA follows: TGCGCCAGCAGCCAAGATCGGGGGGTCGGGAATTCACCCCTCCACTTT. It is translated as CASSQDRGVGNSPLHF.

This clone was detected a few times. The chain recombines TRBV27 with TRBJ1-6, with D maybe TRBD1 (5 bases). The CDR3 has 16 amino acids. V was trimmed by 2 bases and J by 10 bases, leaving 18 bases between them. Germline-derived CDR1 and CDR2 are MNHEY and SMNVEV (reference sequence). The DNA of the CDR3 is TGTGCCAGCAGTTTAGGTCTAGGGCAGGGCCGATCACCCCTCCACTTT. It yields the protein CASSLGLGQGRSPLHF.

This chain joins TRBV7-2 and TRBJ1-5, with a tentative D call TRBD1 (5 bases). Trimming pared 5 bases from V and 0 bases from J, leaving 20 bases between. Germline CDR1 reads SGHTA; CDR2 reads FQGNSA. CDR3 length: 18 amino acids. CDR3 residues: CASSQGAGGVLSNQPQHF. The CDR3 nucleotides are TGTGCCAGCAGCCAAGGGGCTGGGGGGGTGCTTAGCAATCAGCCCCAGCATTTT.